This T cell receptor beta chain emerged from a study of neoadjuvant anti-PD-1 for oral cavity cancer. Broader study findings: TCR analyses covered only three patients per response group.

The method was immunoSEQ multiplex PCR; TCRdb's version includes in-frame clones alone and lacks a portion of them. In the table there are about 10,000 clones, roughly 61% of which are singletons. Comment on this clone: Its specificity is unknown.

Specified time point: after neoadjuvant nivolumab, at surgical resection. CDR3 length: 14 residues. The germline V gene encodes CDR1 PRHDT and CDR2 FYEKMQ (reference sequence). J gave up 5 bases and V 1 base, and 2 bases lay outside the gene matches. This sequence joins TRBV13 and TRBJ2-4; 7 nucleotides align to TRBD2. The starting material was tumor tissue, obtained after nivolumab (anti-PD-1) treatment. The receptor was derived from a person aged 40 to 85 with oral cavity squamous cell carcinoma. DNA for the CDR3: TGTGCCAGCAGCTTAGCGGGGGGAGAAAACATTCAGTACTTC. This translates into CASSLAGGENIQYF. Together with reference TRBV13 and TRBJ2-4, the CDR3 gives the full variable domain: AAGVIQSPRHLIKEKRETATLKCYPIPRHDTVYWYQQGPGQDPQFLISFYEKMQSDKGSIPDRFSAQQFSDYHSELNMSSLELGDSALYFCASSLAGGENIQYFGAGTRLSVL.